This TCR beta chain was recovered during a study of T cells after yellow fever vaccination. Study overall: With SMART-Seq v4 Ultra Low Input, the fractions containing low cell numbers were prepared.

TCRdb itself ran the 5' RACE reads through MiXCR, one entry per CDR3 protein. The sample lists 350,000 to 550,000 distinct CDR3 sequences, roughly 20% seen once, with roughly a sixth in the top ten. The study, taken as a whole, reports: By day 5 rather than day 15, the secondary response had peaked, though it was weaker.

This clonotype was seen a handful of times. The antigen remains undetermined. The clonotype was recovered from a man aged 18 to 30 who received the YFV17D yellow fever vaccine. Sample: PBMCs, taken before the yellow fever booster vaccination.

CDR3 region: CARNRLAGGTTDTQYF. The DNA of the CDR3 is TGCGCCAGAAACCGACTAGCGGGGGGGACCACAGATACGCAGTATTTT. The chain uses TRBV5-1 and TRBJ2-3; 14 positions agree with TRBD2. CDR1 is SGHRS, CDR2 YFSETQ, per germline. The CDR3 has 16 amino acids. The V and J ends lost 8 bases and 2 bases, in that order; junction bases with no gene match: 7.